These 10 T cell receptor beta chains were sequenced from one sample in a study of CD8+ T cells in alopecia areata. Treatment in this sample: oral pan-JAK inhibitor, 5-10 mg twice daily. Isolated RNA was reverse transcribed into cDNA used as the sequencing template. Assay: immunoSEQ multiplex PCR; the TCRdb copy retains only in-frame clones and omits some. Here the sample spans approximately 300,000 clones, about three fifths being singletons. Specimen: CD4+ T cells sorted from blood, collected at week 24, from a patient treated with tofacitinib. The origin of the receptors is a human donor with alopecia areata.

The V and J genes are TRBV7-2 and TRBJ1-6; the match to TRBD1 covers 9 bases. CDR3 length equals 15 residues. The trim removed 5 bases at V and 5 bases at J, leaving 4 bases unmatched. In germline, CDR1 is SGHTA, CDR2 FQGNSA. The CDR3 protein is CASSPRTGDNSPLHF. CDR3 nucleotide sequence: TGTGCCAGCAGCCCCCGGACAGGGGATAATTCACCCCTCCACTTT.

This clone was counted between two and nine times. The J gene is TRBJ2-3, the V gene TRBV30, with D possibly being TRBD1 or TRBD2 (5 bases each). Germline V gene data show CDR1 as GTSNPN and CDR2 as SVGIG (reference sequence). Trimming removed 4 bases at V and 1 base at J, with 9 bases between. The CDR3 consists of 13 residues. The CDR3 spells CAWIMGGTDTQYF. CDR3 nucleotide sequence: TGTGCCTGGATCATGGGGGGCACAGATACGCAGTATTTT.

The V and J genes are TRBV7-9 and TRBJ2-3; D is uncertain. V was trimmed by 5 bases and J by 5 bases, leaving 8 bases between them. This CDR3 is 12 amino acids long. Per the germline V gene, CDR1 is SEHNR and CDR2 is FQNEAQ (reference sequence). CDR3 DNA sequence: TGTGCCAGCAGCGCGATGGGAGATACGCAGTATTTT. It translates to CASSAMGDTQYF.

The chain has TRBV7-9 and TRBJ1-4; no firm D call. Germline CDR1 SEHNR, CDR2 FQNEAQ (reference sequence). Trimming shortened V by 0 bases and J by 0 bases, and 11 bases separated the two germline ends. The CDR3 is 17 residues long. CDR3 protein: CASSLALGEATNEKLFF. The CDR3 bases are TGTGCCAGCAGCTTAGCGCTAGGAGAGGCAACTAATGAAAAACTGTTTTTT.

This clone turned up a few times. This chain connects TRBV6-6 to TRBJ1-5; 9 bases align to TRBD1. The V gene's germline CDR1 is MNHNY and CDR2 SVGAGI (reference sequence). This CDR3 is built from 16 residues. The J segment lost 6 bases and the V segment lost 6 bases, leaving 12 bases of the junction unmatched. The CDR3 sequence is CASSQSTGGNSQPQHF. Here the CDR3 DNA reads TGTGCCAGCAGCCAATCGACAGGGGGTAACAGTCAGCCCCAGCATTTT.

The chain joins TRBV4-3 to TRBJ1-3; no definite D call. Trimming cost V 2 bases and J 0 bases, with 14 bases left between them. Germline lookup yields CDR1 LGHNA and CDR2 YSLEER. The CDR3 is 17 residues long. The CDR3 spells CASSQQWNPLSGNTIYF. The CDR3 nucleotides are TGCGCCAGCAGCCAACAATGGAATCCCCTCTCTGGAAACACCATATATTTT.

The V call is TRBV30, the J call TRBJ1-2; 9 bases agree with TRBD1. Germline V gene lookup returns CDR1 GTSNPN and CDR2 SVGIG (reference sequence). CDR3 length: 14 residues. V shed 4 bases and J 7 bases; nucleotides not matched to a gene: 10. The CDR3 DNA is TGTGCCTGGAATGGAGGGGGACAGGGTTTTGGCTACACCTTC. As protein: CAWNGGGQGFGYTF.

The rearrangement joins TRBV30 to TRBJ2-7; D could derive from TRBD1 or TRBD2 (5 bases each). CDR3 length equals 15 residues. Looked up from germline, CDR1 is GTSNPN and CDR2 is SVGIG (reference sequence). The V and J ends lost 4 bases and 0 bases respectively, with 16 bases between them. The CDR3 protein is CAWNGGFIGSYEQYF. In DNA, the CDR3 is TGTGCCTGGAATGGGGGATTCATTGGCTCCTACGAGCAGTACTTC.

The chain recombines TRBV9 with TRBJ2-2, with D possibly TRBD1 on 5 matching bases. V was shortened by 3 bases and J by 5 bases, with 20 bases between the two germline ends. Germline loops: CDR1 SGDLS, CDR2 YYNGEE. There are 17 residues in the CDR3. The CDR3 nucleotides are TGTGCCAGCAGCGCACCTCTAAGGGGCGCCGGGACCGGGGAGCTGTTTTTT. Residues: CASSAPLRGAGTGELFF.

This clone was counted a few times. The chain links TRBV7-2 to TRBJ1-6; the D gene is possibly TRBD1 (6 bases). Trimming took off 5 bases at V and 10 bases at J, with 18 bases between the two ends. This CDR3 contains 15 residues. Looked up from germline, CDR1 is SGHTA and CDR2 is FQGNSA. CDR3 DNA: TGTGCCAGCAGCGCGCAACAGGGTGCGGGGTCACCCCTCCACTTT. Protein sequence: CASSAQQGAGSPLHF.